This is a list of T cell receptor beta chains from one sample in a study of CD8 T cells in Susac syndrome. MiXCR, run by TCRdb on the immunoSEQ multiplex PCR reads, gives a single entry per CDR3 protein. The sample shows about 430,000 distinct CDR3 sequences, approximately 85% of them seen only once. Sequenced input: CD8+ T cells from PBMCs. Receptors originate from a human donor with multiple sclerosis. The CDR3 runs from the conserved cysteine through the conserved F or W. A D gene is named only where the DNA matches it firmly. Not every row has a clone size; where given, it reads once, few, many or a size class.

clone_size j_call v_call d_call cdr3_aa cdr3_nt
NA TRBJ1-2 TRBV29-1 NA CSVELEGSGYTF TGCAGCGTTGAACTGGAGGGGAGCGGCTACACCTTC
NA TRBJ1-2 TRBV4-1 NA CASSQERGEGGYTF TGCGCCAGCAGCCAAGAGAGAGGCGAAGGCGGCTACACCTTC
NA TRBJ2-1 TRBV4-1 TRBD1 CASSPVFPGGYNEQFF TGCGCCAGCAGCCCCGTTTTTCCAGGGGGCTACAATGAGCAGTTCTTC
NA TRBJ1-5 TRBV6-1 NA CASTSGETYQPQHF TGTGCCAGCACTTCAGGGGAGACATATCAGCCCCAGCATTTT
NA TRBJ1-5 TRBV6-2/TRBV6-3 NA CASSQTGLDRPQHF TGTGCCAGCAGCCAGACAGGTTTAGATCGGCCCCAGCATTTT
few TRBJ2-7 TRBV18 NA CASSSGRDYEQYF TGTGCCAGCTCATCAGGACGGGACTACGAGCAGTACTTC
NA TRBJ2-7 TRBV11-2 TRBD2 CASSLEAGDLYEQYF TGTGCCAGCAGCTTAGAAGCGGGAGATCTCTACGAGCAGTACTTC
few TRBJ2-1 TRBV24-1 NA CATSGQENEQFF TGTGCCACCAGTGGGCAGGAGAATGAGCAGTTCTTC
NA TRBJ2-5 TRBV28 NA CASSIIGLELQETQYF TGTGCCAGCAGTATTATCGGACTGGAACTACAAGAGACCCAGTACTTC
NA TRBJ2-6 TRBV10-2 NA CASTIIPGANVLTF TGCGCCAGCACTATCATCCCTGGGGCCAACGTCCTGACTTTC
NA TRBJ2-2 TRBV7-2 TRBD2 CASSLEPAGGSTGELFF TGTGCCAGCAGCTTAGAACCAGCGGGAGGCTCCACCGGGGAGCTGTTTTTT
NA TRBJ2-1 TRBV7-9 NA CASASGGSYNEQFF TGTGCCAGCGCATCAGGGGGGTCCTACAATGAGCAGTTCTTC
NA TRBJ2-7 TRBV10-3 NA CAISEKWDRSDEQYF TGTGCCATCAGTGAGAAATGGGACCGCTCCGACGAGCAGTACTTC
NA TRBJ2-7 TRBV29-1 NA CSVGDDAYEQYF TGCAGCGTTGGTGACGACGCCTACGAGCAGTACTTC
NA TRBJ2-7 TRBV3-1 NA CASSQEGKGYEQYF TGTGCCAGCAGCCAAGAAGGTAAAGGTTACGAGCAGTACTTC
NA TRBJ1-3 TRBV6-1 NA CASSEDSGPVISGNTIYF TGTGCCAGCAGTGAAGACTCGGGGCCAGTGATCTCTGGAAACACCATATATTTT
NA TRBJ2-7 TRBV19 NA CASSMVWDTNYEQYF TGTGCCAGTAGTATGGTATGGGACACCAACTACGAGCAGTACTTC
NA TRBJ2-3 TRBV27 NA CASGHTDTQYF TGTGCCAGCGGACACACAGATACGCAGTATTTT
NA TRBJ2-3 TRBV7-9 NA CASSPRTASTDTQYF TGTGCCAGCAGCCCAAGGACAGCTAGCACAGATACGCAGTATTTT
few TRBJ2-7 TRBV7-9 NA CASSSRSSYEQYF TGTGCCAGCAGCTCTAGGAGCTCCTACGAGCAGTACTTC
NA TRBJ2-5 TRBV3-1 NA CASSQDWVGVETQYF TGTGCCAGCAGCCAAGATTGGGTGGGGGTAGAGACCCAGTACTTC
NA TRBJ1-5 TRBV19 NA CAGGPGQFNQPQHF TGTGCCGGGGGACCGGGACAATTCAATCAGCCCCAGCATTTT
NA TRBJ2-5 TRBV5-4 NA CASSFGGETQCF TGTGCCAGCAGCTTTGGGGGAGAGACCCAGTGCTTC
NA TRBJ1-1 TRBV30 NA CAWSTIIQGTGTEAFF TGTGCCTGGAGCACCATAATACAAGGAACAGGGACTGAAGCTTTCTTT
NA TRBJ2-7 TRBV6-1 NA CASSPSGRWAYEQYF TGTGCCAGCAGCCCCAGTGGCAGGTGGGCGTACGAGCAGTACTTC
NA TRBJ2-7 TRBV6-5 NA CASSYRGDSRDTSSYEQYF TGTGCCAGCAGTTACCGGGGGGATTCCCGGGACACGAGCTCCTACGAGCAGTACTTC
NA TRBJ2-7 TRBV30 TRBD1 CAWSYGTAGYEQYF TGTGCCTGGAGTTACGGGACAGCTGGCTACGAGCAGTACTTC
NA TRBJ2-7 TRBV7-9 NA CASSPPIDRYEQYF TGTGCCAGCAGCCCCCCTATTGATAGGTACGAGCAGTACTTC
NA TRBJ2-1 TRBV2 TRBD1 CASSSRGRIEQFF TGTGCCAGCAGTTCCAGGGGGCGGATTGAGCAGTTCTTC
NA TRBJ2-1 TRBV6-5 TRBD2 CATNSGRSIDEQFF TGTGCCACCAATAGCGGGAGAAGTATAGATGAGCAGTTCTTC